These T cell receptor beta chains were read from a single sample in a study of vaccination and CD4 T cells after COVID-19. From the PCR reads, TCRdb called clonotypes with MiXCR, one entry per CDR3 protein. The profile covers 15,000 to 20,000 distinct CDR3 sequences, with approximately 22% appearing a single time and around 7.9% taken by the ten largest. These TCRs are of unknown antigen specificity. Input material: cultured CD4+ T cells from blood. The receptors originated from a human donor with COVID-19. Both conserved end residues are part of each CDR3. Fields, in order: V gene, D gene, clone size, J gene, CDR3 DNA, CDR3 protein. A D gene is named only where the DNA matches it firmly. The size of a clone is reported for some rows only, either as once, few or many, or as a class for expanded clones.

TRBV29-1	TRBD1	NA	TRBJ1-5	TGCAGCGCACAGGGGGGGAATCAGCCCCAGCATTTT	CSAQGGNQPQHF
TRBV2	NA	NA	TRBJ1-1	TGTGCCAGCAACCTCAAGCCGCACACTGAAGCTTTCTTT	CASNLKPHTEAFF
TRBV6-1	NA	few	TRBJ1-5	TGTGCCAGCGTCTCCAGGACAGCCCTCCTAATCCAGCATTTT	CASVSRTALLIQHF
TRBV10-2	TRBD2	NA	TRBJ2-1	TGCGCCAGCAGTGAGTTTAGCGGGGGGGTTTACAATGAGCAGTTCTTC	CASSEFSGGVYNEQFF
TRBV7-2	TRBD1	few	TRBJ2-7	TGTGCCAGCAGCCAACGACAGGGGGCGGGAGAGCAGTACTTC	CASSQRQGAGEQYF
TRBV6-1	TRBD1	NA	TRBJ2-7	TGTGCCAGCAAATCTTACGCCGGGACAGGGTCCTACGAGCAGTACTTC	CASKSYAGTGSYEQYF
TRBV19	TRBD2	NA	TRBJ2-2	TGTGCCAGTAGTATCTCTAGCGGGGGGCCTATCAGGGAGCTGTTTTTT	CASSISSGGPIRELFF
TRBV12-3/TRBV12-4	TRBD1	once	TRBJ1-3	TGTGCCAGCAGTAACGGGGGACAGCTCTCTGGAAACACCATATATTTT	CASSNGGQLSGNTIYF
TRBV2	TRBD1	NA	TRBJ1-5	TGTGCCAGCAGTGAAGGAGGGGGCCGACAGCCCCAGCATTTT	CASSEGGGRQPQHF
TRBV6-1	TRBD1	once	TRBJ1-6	TGTGCCAGCAGCAATGGACAGGCCCCCTATAATTCACCCCTCCACTTT	CASSNGQAPYNSPLHF
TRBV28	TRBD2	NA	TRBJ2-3	TGTGCCAGCAGTCCGCCGGGACTAGCGGGAAATACGCAGTATTTT	CASSPPGLAGNTQYF
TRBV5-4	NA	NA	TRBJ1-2	TGTGCCAGCAGCTTGGCGCTGAGTAACTATGGCTACACCTTC	CASSLALSNYGYTF
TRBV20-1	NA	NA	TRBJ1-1	TGCAGTGCTAGAGATAGACAGGCGAACACTGAAGCTTTCTTT	CSARDRQANTEAFF
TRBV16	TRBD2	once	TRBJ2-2	TGTGCCAGCAGCCAACAGCGGGGGTTCACCGGGGAGCTGTTTTTT	CASSQQRGFTGELFF
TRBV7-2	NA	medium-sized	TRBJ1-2	TGTGCCAGCAGCTTATTAGGTTCTTGGGTCTATGGCTACACCTTC	CASSLLGSWVYGYTF
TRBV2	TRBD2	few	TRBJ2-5	TGTGCCAGCAGTGAAGCGGTGCTAGCGGGGGAGACCCAGTACTTC	CASSEAVLAGETQYF
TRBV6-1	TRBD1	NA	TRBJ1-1	TGTGCCAGCAGTCGAGGGGGCAGGGACACTGAAGCTTTCTTT	CASSRGGRDTEAFF
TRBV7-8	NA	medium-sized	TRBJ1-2	TGTGCCAGCAGCTTTGGGACAACGTATGGCTACACCTTC	CASSFGTTYGYTF
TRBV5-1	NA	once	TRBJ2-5	TGCGCCAGCAGCTTGGACTCAGGGGAGACCCAGTACTTC	CASSLDSGETQYF
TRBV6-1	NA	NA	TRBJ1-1	TGTGCCAGCAGGAGGACAGTGAACACTGAAGCTTTCTTT	CASRRTVNTEAFF
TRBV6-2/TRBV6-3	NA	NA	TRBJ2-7	TGTGCCAGCAACTCGAGGGCTGGGGATTTTTACGAGCAGTACTTC	CASNSRAGDFYEQYF
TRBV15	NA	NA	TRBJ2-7	TGTGCCACCAGCAGAGAAAGGGGGGCCTACGAGCAGTACTTC	CATSRERGAYEQYF
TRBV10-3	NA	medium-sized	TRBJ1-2	TGTGCCATCAGGACAGATTCTCCTAACTATGGCTACACCTTC	CAIRTDSPNYGYTF
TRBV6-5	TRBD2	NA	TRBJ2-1	TGTGCCAGCAGTTACAACGGGGGGGGCTCGGGTGAGCAGTTCTTC	CASSYNGGGSGEQFF
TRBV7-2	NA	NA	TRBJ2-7	TGTGCCAGCAGCTCCCGGGTTGAGCCCTACGAGCAGTACTTC	CASSSRVEPYEQYF
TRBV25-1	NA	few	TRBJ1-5	TGTGCCAGCAGCCTTGAGGGTGGAAAGGCCCAGCATTTT	CASSLEGGKAQHF
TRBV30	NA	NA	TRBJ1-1	TGTGCCTGGAGCGCTGGACGGAGTACCTTGAACACTGAAGCTTTCTTT	CAWSAGRSTLNTEAFF
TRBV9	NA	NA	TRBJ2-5	TGTGCCAGCAGCGTCGCAGGGGTTACCCAAGAGACCCAGTACTTC	CASSVAGVTQETQYF
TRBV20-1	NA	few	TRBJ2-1	TGCAGTGCTAGAGACCCGCTGACTAGATACAATGAGCAGTTCTTC	CSARDPLTRYNEQFF
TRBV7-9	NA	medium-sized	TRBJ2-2	TGTGCCAGCAGCGGACTCCGGGTCGAGGCCGGGGAGCTGTTTTTT	CASSGLRVEAGELFF
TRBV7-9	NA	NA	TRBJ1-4	TGTGCCAGCAGTCCGCTCCGCAGGGATAAGGTGAATGAAAAACTGTTTTTT	CASSPLRRDKVNEKLFF
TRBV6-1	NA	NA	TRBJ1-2	TGTGCCACTACCGGCCGCGGAACATATGGCTACACCTTC	CATTGRGTYGYTF
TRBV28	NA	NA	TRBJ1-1	TGTGCCTCCAAGGCGGGGGGCGGAGTGGTGATTATGAACACTGAAGCTTTCTTT	CASKAGGGVVIMNTEAFF
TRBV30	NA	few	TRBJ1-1	TGTGCCTGGAGTGCGGGGCATCTGAACCTCATGAACACTGAAGCTTTCTTT	CAWSAGHLNLMNTEAFF
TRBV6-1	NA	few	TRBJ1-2	TGTGCCAGCAGTGAAAGGGGTCCAGACTATGGCTACACCTTC	CASSERGPDYGYTF
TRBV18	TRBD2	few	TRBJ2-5	TGTGCCAGCTCACCCGGGACTAGCCGGGAGACCCAGTACTTC	CASSPGTSRETQYF
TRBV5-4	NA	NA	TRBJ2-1	TGTGCCAGCAGCTTGGCCACTGCCGCCACAGAGCAGTTCTTC	CASSLATAATEQFF
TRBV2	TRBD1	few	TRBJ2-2	TGTGCCAGCAGTTCCGGGACAGGGAACACCGGGGAGCTGTTTTTT	CASSSGTGNTGELFF
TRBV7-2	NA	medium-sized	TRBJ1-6	TGTGCCAGCAGCTACCCTCCGGCCTCACCCCTCCACTTT	CASSYPPASPLHF
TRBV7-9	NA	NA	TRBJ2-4	TGTGCCAGCAGCTTAGACAGACAAGCCAAAAACATTCAGTACTTC	CASSLDRQAKNIQYF
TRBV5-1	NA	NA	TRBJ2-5	TGCGCCAGCAGCTTTACTGGGATCCAAGAGACCCAGTACTTC	CASSFTGIQETQYF
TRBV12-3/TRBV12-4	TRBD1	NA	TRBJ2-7	TGTGCCAGCAGTTTCGGGGGACAGGGGGTGTACGAGCAGTACTTC	CASSFGGQGVYEQYF
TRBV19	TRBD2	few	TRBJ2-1	TGTGCCAGTAGTAGCGGGGGGGCCGTTATCAATGAGCAGTTCTTC	CASSSGGAVINEQFF
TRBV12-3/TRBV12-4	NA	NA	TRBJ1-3	TGTGCCAGCGGGTCTGGAAACACCATATATTTT	CASGSGNTIYF
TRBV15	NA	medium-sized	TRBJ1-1	TGTGCCACCAGCAGAGACTGGACGGATGAAGCTTTCTTT	CATSRDWTDEAFF
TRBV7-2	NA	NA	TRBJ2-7	TGTGCCAGCAGCCCCTCCAGGGGGGGGCCGTACGAGCAGTACTTC	CASSPSRGGPYEQYF
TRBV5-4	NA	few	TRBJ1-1	TGTGCCAGCAGTCGCCCGGCGGACACTGAAGCTTTCTTT	CASSRPADTEAFF
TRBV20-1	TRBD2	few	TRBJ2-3	TGCAGTGCTCGGGGGGGGACAGATACGCAGTATTTT	CSARGGTDTQYF
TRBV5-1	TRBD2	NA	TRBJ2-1	TGCGCCAGCAGCGGAAAACTAGCGGTTAGCTCCTACAATGAGCAGTTCTTC	CASSGKLAVSSYNEQFF
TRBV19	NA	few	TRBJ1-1	TGTGCCAGTAGTCAGGGACCCACTGAAGCTTTCTTT	CASSQGPTEAFF
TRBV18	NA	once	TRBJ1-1	TGTGCCAGCTCACCAAAGGAGCAGGGGTCGAACACTGAAGCTTTCTTT	CASSPKEQGSNTEAFF
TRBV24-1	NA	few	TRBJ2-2	TGTGCCACCTCACGTGGGGGGTTCGGCCAAGGGAACACCGGGGAGCTGTTTTTT	CATSRGGFGQGNTGELFF
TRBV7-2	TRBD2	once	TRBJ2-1	TGTGCCAGCAGCCAAGCACATTCGGGACTAAGCAATGAGCAGTTCTTC	CASSQAHSGLSNEQFF
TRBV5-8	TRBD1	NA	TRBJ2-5	TGTGCCAGCAGCTTAGGGGGACAGGGGATCCAGTACTTC	CASSLGGQGIQYF